This TCR beta chain is drawn from a study of Ad26.COV2.S vaccination and SARS-CoV-2 variants. Of note for this clone: The antigen is unknown.

Study-level findings and limits: Substantial breadth in spike-specific CD8+ and CD4+ T cell responses was reportedly seen after vaccination.

Clones were read by immunoSEQ multiplex PCR, and TCRdb kept only the in-frame ones, dropping some. The sample holds about 350,000 clones, around 89% seen once. Treatment defined: some 19 received Ad26.COV2.S at low or high dose, single or two shots; roughly five received placebo; per-sample allocation not given. Following the first vaccine or placebo injection, samples were taken on day 63. Sequences were derived from peripheral blood, sampled in a trial of Ad26.COV2.S vaccine versus placebo. This receptor was taken from a person aged 18-65 years who received the Ad26.COV2.S COVID-19 vaccine or a placebo.

This CDR3 reads CASSERFGGRTETQYF. In DNA form, the CDR3 reads TGTGCCAGCAGTGAACGATTCGGGGGGCGGACAGAGACCCAGTACTTC. The chain links TRBV25-1 to TRBJ2-5; the D gene is possibly TRBD2 (7 bases). V was trimmed by 2 bases and J by 4 bases, leaving 17 bases between them. CDR3 length: 16 residues. Germline CDR1 reads MGHDK; CDR2 reads SYGVNS.